This is a list of T cell receptor beta chains from one sample in a study of blood T cell repertoires in COVID-19. Only in-frame clones appear in the TCRdb table, and some are missing; sequencing was by immunoSEQ multiplex PCR. Of about 210,000 clones listed, around 82% are singletons. The sequencing sample was made of peripheral blood. Receptors were obtained from a woman aged 50 to 65 with acute or convalescent COVID-19. The CDR3 runs from the conserved cysteine through the conserved F or W. The D gene is left open where the match is weak. Part of the rows lack a size; the others show once, few, many or a class for expanded clones.

NA	TRBV7-2	TRBJ1-4	16	NA	TGTGCCAGCAGCTTAGGATGGGCAGGGGAGGGCGAAAAACTGTTTTTT	CASSLGWAGEGEKLFF
NA	TRBV28	TRBJ1-6	15	NA	TGTGCCAGCAGTTTAACGGGGACTCATAATTCACCCCTCCACTTT	CASSLTGTHNSPLHF
NA	TRBV2	TRBJ1-4	15	NA	TGTGCCAGCAGTTCGAGGACAGCCCTTAATGAAAAACTGTTTTTT	CASSSRTALNEKLFF
NA	TRBV7-2	TRBJ2-3	17	NA	TGTGCCAGCAGTTTTGACAGCTCCTCGGGGGGCACAGATACGCAGTATTTT	CASSFDSSSGGTDTQYF
NA	TRBV5-1	TRBJ1-3	15	NA	TGCGCCAGCAGCTTGGATGGCAGTCCTGGAAACACCATATATTTT	CASSLDGSPGNTIYF
NA	TRBV6-5	TRBJ1-1	13	TRBD1	TGTGCCAGCAGTAACAGGGGAGTAACTGAAGCTTTCTTT	CASSNRGVTEAFF
NA	TRBV7-9	TRBJ1-4	16	NA	TGTGCCAGCAGCTCCGTTATGGGGGGGTCGGGTGAAAAACTGTTTTTT	CASSSVMGGSGEKLFF
NA	TRBV11-2	TRBJ2-5	14	NA	TGTGCCAGCAGCCCGCAGGGAATGCAAGAGACCCAGTACTTC	CASSPQGMQETQYF
NA	TRBV24-1	TRBJ2-2	17	NA	TGTGCCACCAGTGATCCCAGGAGGGGGCTGAACACCGGGGAGCTGTTTTTT	CATSDPRRGLNTGELFF
NA	TRBV6-5	TRBJ1-2	14	TRBD1	TGTGCCAGCAGGAGGACAGGGGCTAACTATGGCTACACCTTC	CASRRTGANYGYTF
NA	TRBV14	TRBJ2-3	12	NA	TGTGCCAGCAGCCACTTCACAGATACGCAGTATTTT	CASSHFTDTQYF
NA	TRBV5-1	TRBJ2-7	13	TRBD1	TGCGCCAGCAGCGGACAGGGGGCCTACGAGCAGTACTTC	CASSGQGAYEQYF
NA	TRBV28	TRBJ2-7	14	TRBD1	TGTGCCAGCAGTTTTAGGGGGCCCTCCTACGAGCAGTACTTC	CASSFRGPSYEQYF
NA	TRBV9	TRBJ2-1	15	TRBD1	TGTGCCAGCAGCGTCGATGGACAGGGGTGGAATGAGCAGTTCTTC	CASSVDGQGWNEQFF
NA	TRBV27	TRBJ2-1	14	NA	TGTGCCAGCAGTTTTTATCGAGGTTACAATGAGCAGTTCTTC	CASSFYRGYNEQFF
NA	TRBV15	TRBJ2-3	14	NA	TGTGCCACCAGCAGAGTCTTCGGCACAGATACGCAGTATTTT	CATSRVFGTDTQYF
NA	TRBV12-5	TRBJ1-1	14	TRBD1	TGTGCTAGTGGTCCCCGGGACAGATACACTGAAGCTTTCTTT	CASGPRDRYTEAFF
NA	TRBV6-5	TRBJ1-6	16	NA	TGTGCCAGCAGTTACGGGGGCGCACTGGTCTTTTCACCCCTCCACTTT	CASSYGGALVFSPLHF
NA	TRBV29-1	TRBJ1-2	17	NA	TGCAGCGTTCGAGAAGGGGTCGACAGAAAATCTAACTATGGCTACACCTTC	CSVREGVDRKSNYGYTF
NA	TRBV7-8	TRBJ1-4	15	NA	TGTGCCAGCAGCTTAGGACAGGTTCCAAATGAAAAACTGTTTTTT	CASSLGQVPNEKLFF
NA	TRBV28	TRBJ2-7	16	TRBD1	TGTGCCAGCACCCCGGGCGGGGACAGGGGGCGGGGGCAGCAGTACTTC	CASTPGGDRGRGQQYF
NA	TRBV5-5	TRBJ2-2	13	NA	TGTGCCAGCAGCGCACAGGGCACCGGGGAGCTGTTTTTT	CASSAQGTGELFF
NA	TRBV18	TRBJ2-3	13	NA	TGTGCCAGCTCACCATCCGGCACAGATACGCAGTATTTT	CASSPSGTDTQYF
NA	TRBV6-5	TRBJ2-1	11	NA	TGTGCCAGCAGCCGGGACAATGAGCAGTTCTTC	CASSRDNEQFF
once	TRBV19	TRBJ1-5	15	NA	TGTGCCAGTAGTATAGCGGTGGCAGGCCCCCAGCCCCAGCATTTT	CASSIAVAGPQPQHF
once	TRBV9	TRBJ1-1	14	NA	TGTGCCAGCAGCCCTAGCCCGGGGAACACTGAAGCTTTCTTT	CASSPSPGNTEAFF
NA	TRBV28	TRBJ2-3	14	NA	TGTGCCAGCAGTTTGACGGGGGACCCAGATACGCAGTATTTT	CASSLTGDPDTQYF
NA	TRBV27	TRBJ2-1	14	NA	TGTGCCAGCAGTTTATCCATCTCAGACAATGAGCAGTTCTTC	CASSLSISDNEQFF
NA	TRBV5-1	TRBJ2-1	18	TRBD2	TGCGCCAGCAGCTCCTGGGATATGGGCGGGAGTAATCGCAATGAGCAGTTCTTC	CASSSWDMGGSNRNEQFF
NA	TRBV28	TRBJ1-1	15	NA	TGTGCCAGCATGGAACGGGGAGGGTGGAACACTGAAGCTTTCTTT	CASMERGGWNTEAFF
NA	TRBV24-1	TRBJ2-2	17	TRBD1	TGTGCCACCAGCCCCCCGCCGGGACAGGGGGGTGTCGGGGAGCTGTTTTTT	CATSPPPGQGGVGELFF
few	TRBV4-2	TRBJ2-2	14	NA	TGTGCCAGCAGCCAGGGCATAGGGGCCGGGGAGCTGTTTTTT	CASSQGIGAGELFF
NA	TRBV24-1	TRBJ2-1	13	TRBD1	TGTGCCATCGGGACAGACCTTTACAATGAGCAGTTCTTC	CAIGTDLYNEQFF
NA	TRBV5-4	TRBJ2-7	12	NA	TGTGCCAGCAGGGAGGGAATAGGCGAGCAGTACTTC	CASREGIGEQYF
NA	TRBV5-8	TRBJ2-5	15	TRBD1	TGTGCCAGCAGCTTGGGGACAGGGGATGTGGAGACCCAGTACTTC	CASSLGTGDVETQYF
few	TRBV27	TRBJ2-6	18	TRBD2	TGTGCCAGCAGTTCCCGGGGGAGGGGAGTCTCTGGGGCCAACGTCCTGACTTTC	CASSSRGRGVSGANVLTF
NA	TRBV7-2	TRBJ2-7	14	TRBD2	TGTGCCAGCAGCTCGGGACTAGGGCCCAACGAGCAGTACTTC	CASSSGLGPNEQYF
NA	TRBV11-2	TRBJ2-1	16	TRBD2	TGTGCCAGCAGCCTCCGCTTACGGGGGGCCTACAATGAGCAGTTCTTC	CASSLRLRGAYNEQFF
many	TRBV2	TRBJ1-4	16	NA	TGTGCCAGCAGTGGATCCATACAGGGTCGTAATGAAAAACTGTTTTTT	CASSGSIQGRNEKLFF
NA	TRBV7-6	TRBJ1-4	15	TRBD1	TGTGCCAGCAGCCCGCGACAGGGTAACGATGAAAAACTGTTTTTT	CASSPRQGNDEKLFF
few	TRBV19	TRBJ2-2	15	TRBD2	TGTGCCACTGTCGGTCTAGCGGGAAAAGGCGGGGAGCTGTTTTTT	CATVGLAGKGGELFF
NA	TRBV14	TRBJ1-2	14	TRBD1	TGTGCCAGCAGTGTCGGGACAGCGTCCTATGGCTACACCTTC	CASSVGTASYGYTF
NA	TRBV10-1	TRBJ2-2	12	NA	TGCGCCAGCAGTGATAGCTCCGGGGAGCTGTTTTTT	CASSDSSGELFF
NA	TRBV2	TRBJ2-1	13	NA	TGTGCCAGCACCCCCGGCAGGTACAATGAGCAGTTCTTC	CASTPGRYNEQFF
NA	TRBV10-2	TRBJ2-7	12	NA	TGCGCCAGCAGTGAGAATAGGGGGGAGCAGTACTTC	CASSENRGEQYF
NA	TRBV6-5	TRBJ2-5	15	NA	TGTGCCAGCAGCGATTCGGACGGGGGAGCAGAGACCCAGTACTTC	CASSDSDGGAETQYF
NA	TRBV5-6	TRBJ2-5	17	NA	TGTGCCAGCAGCGGCACCGGGACACCGAAGCCCCAAGAGACCCAGTACTTC	CASSGTGTPKPQETQYF
NA	TRBV6-1	TRBJ1-1	15	NA	TGTGCCAGCAGTGAATGGGGACAATCGAACACTGAAGCTTTCTTT	CASSEWGQSNTEAFF
NA	TRBV16	TRBJ1-2	15	TRBD1	TGTGCCAGCAGCCAATCGAGGACAGGGAACTATGGCTACACCTTC	CASSQSRTGNYGYTF
NA	TRBV28	TRBJ1-2	16	NA	TGTGCCAGCAGTTTAAGGCCACAGTCAGGATTCGATGGCTACACCTTC	CASSLRPQSGFDGYTF
NA	TRBV27	TRBJ2-2	13	NA	TGTGCCAGCACCTTAGGGGGGGGCGGGGAGCTGTTTTTT	CASTLGGGGELFF
NA	TRBV10-3	TRBJ2-5	15	TRBD2	TGTGCCATCAGTGAGTCCCAAGCGGGAACAGAGACCCAGTACTTC	CAISESQAGTETQYF
NA	TRBV2	TRBJ1-1	14	TRBD1	TGTGCCAGCAGGAACAGGGGGGGAAACACTGAAGCTTTCTTT	CASRNRGGNTEAFF
NA	TRBV29-1	TRBJ2-7	13	NA	TGCAGCGTTGCACAAGACGGGTCCTACGAGCAGTACTTC	CSVAQDGSYEQYF
NA	TRBV5-1	TRBJ2-5	12	TRBD1	TGCGCCAGCAGCTCCGACAGGGTGGGAACGTACTTC	CASSSDRVGTYF
NA	TRBV9	TRBJ1-3	16	TRBD1	TGTGCCAGCAGCGATGGACAGGGTATGCTCGGAAACACCATATATTTT	CASSDGQGMLGNTIYF
NA	TRBV12-3/TRBV12-4	TRBJ1-2	13	TRBD1	TGTGCCAGCAGTCTTACAGGGGCGGATGGCTACACCTTC	CASSLTGADGYTF
NA	TRBV15	TRBJ2-1	12	NA	TGTGCCACCAGCAGGGACATTAATGAGCAGTTCTTC	CATSRDINEQFF
NA	TRBV10-1	TRBJ2-7	15	NA	TGCGCCAGCAGTGACTCCGCAGCAGGAACCTACGAGCAGTACTTC	CASSDSAAGTYEQYF